This is a list of T cell receptor beta chains from one sample in a study of blood T cell repertoires in COVID-19. The protocol was immunoSEQ multiplex PCR, while the TCRdb copy is restricted to in-frame clones and leaves out a portion. The sample has 100,000 to 150,000 clones; roughly three quarters are singletons. Specimen: peripheral blood. These receptors were taken from a middle-aged man with active or convalescent COVID-19. Each CDR3 is given with its conserved first and last residue. Each record gives: clone size, CDR3 length, V gene, J gene, D gene, CDR3 DNA, CDR3 protein. D genes are given only for firm matches. The size entry is marked missing in some rows and otherwise reads once, few, many or a size class.

clone size: -; CDR3 length: 14; V gene: TRBV19; J gene: TRBJ1-5; D gene: -; CDR3 DNA: TGTGCCAGTAGCGATGTAGCGGGCAATCAGCCCCAGCATTTT; CDR3 protein: CASSDVAGNQPQHF
clone size: few; CDR3 length: 15; V gene: TRBV6-5; J gene: TRBJ1-1; D gene: TRBD1; CDR3 DNA: TGTGCCAGCAGTTATGGCGGGACAGGGAACACTGAAGCTTTCTTT; CDR3 protein: CASSYGGTGNTEAFF
clone size: -; CDR3 length: 14; V gene: TRBV4-3; J gene: TRBJ1-2; D gene: -; CDR3 DNA: TGCGCCAGCAGCCAAGATGAGAACTACTATGGCTACACCTTC; CDR3 protein: CASSQDENYYGYTF
clone size: -; CDR3 length: 16; V gene: TRBV5-1; J gene: TRBJ2-7; D gene: -; CDR3 DNA: TGCGCCAGCAGCTTGGCTACACGGGACAACTCCTACGAGCAGTACTTC; CDR3 protein: CASSLATRDNSYEQYF
clone size: -; CDR3 length: 14; V gene: TRBV20-1; J gene: TRBJ1-1; D gene: -; CDR3 DNA: TGCAGTGCTAGTACCTGGAGGGACAACACTGAAGCTTTCTTT; CDR3 protein: CSASTWRDNTEAFF
clone size: -; CDR3 length: 15; V gene: TRBV2; J gene: TRBJ1-1; D gene: TRBD1; CDR3 DNA: TGTGCCAGCAGTCTCGACAGGGGCCTGAACACTGAAGCTTTCTTT; CDR3 protein: CASSLDRGLNTEAFF
clone size: few; CDR3 length: 13; V gene: TRBV5-4; J gene: TRBJ2-7; D gene: TRBD1; CDR3 DNA: TGTGCCAGTCGACGGACAGGGGACCACGAGCAGTACTTC; CDR3 protein: CASRRTGDHEQYF
clone size: -; CDR3 length: 14; V gene: TRBV28; J gene: TRBJ1-4; D gene: -; CDR3 DNA: TGTGCCAGCAGGTCCCGGGGAATTGATGAAAAACTGTTTTTT; CDR3 protein: CASRSRGIDEKLFF
clone size: once; CDR3 length: 13; V gene: TRBV6-5; J gene: TRBJ1-2; D gene: TRBD1; CDR3 DNA: TGTGCCAGCAGTCTCAGGGGGGCCTATGGCTACACCTTC; CDR3 protein: CASSLRGAYGYTF
clone size: -; CDR3 length: 16; V gene: TRBV9; J gene: TRBJ1-3; D gene: -; CDR3 DNA: TGTGCCAGCAGCGGTTCCTTCGGTTCGTCTGGAAACACCATATATTTT; CDR3 protein: CASSGSFGSSGNTIYF
clone size: -; CDR3 length: 14; V gene: TRBV3-1/TRBV3-2; J gene: TRBJ2-7; D gene: TRBD2; CDR3 DNA: TGTGCCAGCAGCCAAGGGCGGGGGAGCTACGAGCAGTACTTC; CDR3 protein: CASSQGRGSYEQYF
clone size: -; CDR3 length: 14; V gene: TRBV3-1/TRBV3-2; J gene: TRBJ1-2; D gene: -; CDR3 DNA: TGTGCCAGCGACGGCTCGGGGATGGGCTATGGCTACACCTTC; CDR3 protein: CASDGSGMGYGYTF
clone size: -; CDR3 length: 15; V gene: TRBV3-1/TRBV3-2; J gene: TRBJ1-2; D gene: -; CDR3 DNA: TGTGCCAGCAGCCGAGCGACAGGATTCAACTATGGCTACACCTTC; CDR3 protein: CASSRATGFNYGYTF
clone size: -; CDR3 length: 16; V gene: TRBV12-5; J gene: TRBJ2-7; D gene: -; CDR3 DNA: TGTGCTAGTGGTCCCCACCGAAACAGTCTCGTCTACGAGCAGTACTTC; CDR3 protein: CASGPHRNSLVYEQYF
clone size: -; CDR3 length: 14; V gene: TRBV9; J gene: TRBJ1-1; D gene: -; CDR3 DNA: TGTGCCAGCAGCGTAGGAGGGTATAGCACTGAAGCTTTCTTT; CDR3 protein: CASSVGGYSTEAFF
clone size: -; CDR3 length: 16; V gene: TRBV3-1/TRBV3-2; J gene: TRBJ1-6; D gene: -; CDR3 DNA: TGTGCCAGCAGCCAAGTCAGGGGACTAATGAATTCACCCCTCCACTTT; CDR3 protein: CASSQVRGLMNSPLHF
clone size: few; CDR3 length: 18; V gene: TRBV6-1; J gene: TRBJ1-6; D gene: -; CDR3 DNA: TGTGCCAGCAGTGGTCCAACAGGGACAAGCTCCTATAATTCACCCCTCCACTTT; CDR3 protein: CASSGPTGTSSYNSPLHF
clone size: few; CDR3 length: 17; V gene: TRBV3-1/TRBV3-2; J gene: TRBJ1-1; D gene: -; CDR3 DNA: TGTGCCAGCAGCCATGAGCCCCCTCGTGGGCCGAACACTGAAGCTTTCTTT; CDR3 protein: CASSHEPPRGPNTEAFF
clone size: once; CDR3 length: 15; V gene: TRBV28; J gene: TRBJ1-1; D gene: -; CDR3 DNA: TGTGCCAGCTCCTACTTCCAGGGGAGGAACACTGAAGCTTTCTTT; CDR3 protein: CASSYFQGRNTEAFF
clone size: -; CDR3 length: 15; V gene: TRBV24-1; J gene: TRBJ2-5; D gene: TRBD2; CDR3 DNA: TGTGCCACCAGTGATTTTGCTAGCGGGAGTGAGACCCAGTACTTC; CDR3 protein: CATSDFASGSETQYF
clone size: once; CDR3 length: 15; V gene: TRBV5-6; J gene: TRBJ1-2; D gene: TRBD1; CDR3 DNA: TGTGCCAGCAGCTTGGACAGGGGATTTAACTATGGCTACACCTTC; CDR3 protein: CASSLDRGFNYGYTF
clone size: -; CDR3 length: 15; V gene: TRBV6-1; J gene: TRBJ2-7; D gene: TRBD1; CDR3 DNA: TGTGCCAGCAGTGAAGCCCGACAGGGCTTCTACGAGCAGTACTTC; CDR3 protein: CASSEARQGFYEQYF
clone size: -; CDR3 length: 13; V gene: TRBV11-1; J gene: TRBJ1-2; D gene: -; CDR3 DNA: TGTGCCAGCAGCCGCGGACAGTTCTATGGCTACACCTTC; CDR3 protein: CASSRGQFYGYTF
clone size: -; CDR3 length: 13; V gene: TRBV9; J gene: TRBJ1-2; D gene: -; CDR3 DNA: TGTGCCAGCAGCGTAGTCCCAGGGGACGGCTACACCTTC; CDR3 protein: CASSVVPGDGYTF
clone size: few; CDR3 length: 13; V gene: TRBV2; J gene: TRBJ1-6; D gene: TRBD1; CDR3 DNA: TGTGCCAGCAGTGAGACAGGGGCCCAGGCCCTCCACTTT; CDR3 protein: CASSETGAQALHF
clone size: -; CDR3 length: 15; V gene: TRBV4-2; J gene: TRBJ2-3; D gene: TRBD2; CDR3 DNA: TGTGCCAGCAGCCAAGACGGCGGGGGGAAGGTTACGCAGTATTTT; CDR3 protein: CASSQDGGGKVTQYF
clone size: -; CDR3 length: 12; V gene: TRBV28; J gene: TRBJ1-2; D gene: -; CDR3 DNA: TGTGCCTGCAGCGGGGTAGTTTTAGGCTACACCTTC; CDR3 protein: CACSGVVLGYTF
clone size: -; CDR3 length: 17; V gene: TRBV4-1; J gene: TRBJ2-5; D gene: TRBD1; CDR3 DNA: TGCGCCAGCAGCCACGAGAAACAGGGGGCGCGACAAGAGACCCAGTACTTC; CDR3 protein: CASSHEKQGARQETQYF
clone size: -; CDR3 length: 15; V gene: TRBV10-3; J gene: TRBJ2-7; D gene: TRBD2; CDR3 DNA: TGTGCCATCCAACGACTAGCGGGGAGCTCCTACGAGCAGTACTTC; CDR3 protein: CAIQRLAGSSYEQYF
clone size: -; CDR3 length: 13; V gene: TRBV7-2; J gene: TRBJ1-1; D gene: -; CDR3 DNA: TGTGCCAGCATGCAACAGGGGAACACTGAAGCTTTCTTT; CDR3 protein: CASMQQGNTEAFF
clone size: -; CDR3 length: 11; V gene: TRBV28; J gene: TRBJ1-3; D gene: -; CDR3 DNA: TGTGCCAGCAGCACTGGAAACACCATATATTTT; CDR3 protein: CASSTGNTIYF
clone size: -; CDR3 length: 13; V gene: TRBV29-1; J gene: TRBJ2-3; D gene: TRBD2; CDR3 DNA: TGCAGCGTATTAGCGGGGGGGCTTGATACGCAGTATTTT; CDR3 protein: CSVLAGGLDTQYF
clone size: -; CDR3 length: 12; V gene: TRBV5-1; J gene: TRBJ1-1; D gene: -; CDR3 DNA: TGCGCCAGCAGCTTGGCCGGGGATGAAGCTTTCTTT; CDR3 protein: CASSLAGDEAFF
clone size: -; CDR3 length: 18; V gene: TRBV6-4; J gene: TRBJ2-2; D gene: TRBD2; CDR3 DNA: TGTGCCAGCAGTCCCCGCGGTAGCGGGGATGCGAACACCGGGGAGCTGTTTTTT; CDR3 protein: CASSPRGSGDANTGELFF
clone size: once; CDR3 length: 13; V gene: TRBV19; J gene: TRBJ2-7; D gene: -; CDR3 DNA: TGTGCCAGTAGTATAGACCCCCGAGGGGAGCAGTACTTC; CDR3 protein: CASSIDPRGEQYF
clone size: -; CDR3 length: 16; V gene: TRBV19; J gene: TRBJ2-3; D gene: TRBD2; CDR3 DNA: TGTGCCAGTAGTAGCAAGACTAGCGGGATCCCAGATACGCAGTATTTT; CDR3 protein: CASSSKTSGIPDTQYF